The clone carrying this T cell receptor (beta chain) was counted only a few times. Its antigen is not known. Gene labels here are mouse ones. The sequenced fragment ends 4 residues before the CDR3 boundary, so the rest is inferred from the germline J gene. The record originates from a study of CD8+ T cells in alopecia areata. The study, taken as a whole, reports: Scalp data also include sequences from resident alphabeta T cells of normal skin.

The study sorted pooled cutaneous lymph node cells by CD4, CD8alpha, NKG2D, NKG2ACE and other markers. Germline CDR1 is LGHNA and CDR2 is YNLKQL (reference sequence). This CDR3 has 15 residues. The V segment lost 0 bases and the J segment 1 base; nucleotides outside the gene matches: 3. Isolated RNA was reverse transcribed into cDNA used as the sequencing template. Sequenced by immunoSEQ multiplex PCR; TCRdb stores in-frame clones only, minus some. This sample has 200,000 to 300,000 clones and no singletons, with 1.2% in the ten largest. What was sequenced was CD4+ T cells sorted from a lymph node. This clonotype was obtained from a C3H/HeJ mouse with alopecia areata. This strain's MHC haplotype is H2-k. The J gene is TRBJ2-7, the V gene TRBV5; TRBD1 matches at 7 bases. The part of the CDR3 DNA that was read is TGTGCCAGCAGCCAAGAACACAGGGGATCCTAT. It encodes CASSQEHRGSY. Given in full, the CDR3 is CASSQEHRGSYEQYF.